Sequencing of this TCR beta chain was carried out in a study of cytomegalovirus exposure and HLA in healthy donors. The study, taken as a whole, reports: A later analysis by the authors found several of the most significant clusters apparently linked to common viral pathogens. In an earlier analysis, about 87% or about 30%: the productive usage of most TCR beta V segments. As confirmed in vitro, three CMV-associated chains were specific for CMV antigens.

The PCR had 60 Vbeta and 13 Jbeta primers. The table came from immunoSEQ multiplex PCR; TCRdb's copy has only in-frame clones and leaves some out. Of about 150,000 clones listed, roughly 80% are singletons. In regard to this clone: Antigen: not known.

Input material: PBMCs. This receptor was identified in a woman between 40 and 55 years old in good health and CMV-seropositive.

DNA for the CDR3: TGTGCCAGCAGACCCACTCGGTACGAGCAGTACTTC. It is translated as CASRPTRYEQYF. The V and J genes are TRBV2 and TRBJ2-7; D is unclear. The germline CDR1 and CDR2 sequences are SNHLY and FYNNEI. There are 12 residues in the CDR3. Trimming removed 6 bases from V and 4 bases from J, with 10 bases in between.